These 15 T cell receptor beta chains were all obtained from the same sample, sequenced in a study of T cell responses to AZD1222 COVID-19 vaccine. Generated by immunoSEQ multiplex PCR, the TCRdb table keeps only in-frame clones and is missing some. The profile covers roughly 120,000 clones, with about 88% appearing a single time and approximately 19% taken by the ten largest. Sample: peripheral blood, taken on day 0 of MenACWY control vaccination. The source of these receptors is an adult in good health.

The rearrangement joins TRBV24-1 to TRBJ2-4; 13 bases align to TRBD2. Trimming cost V 2 bases and J 9 bases; bases outside gene matches: 12. Germline CDR1 reads KGHDR; CDR2 reads SFDVKD. This CDR3 region has 18 residues. CDR3 DNA: TGTGCCACCAGTGATTCTAAGGCTTCGGGACTAGCGGGAATCATTCAGTACTTC. Encoded protein: CATSDSKASGLAGIIQYF.

This rearrangement joins TRBV19 to TRBJ2-3; D is unresolved. V dropped 0 bases and J dropped 2 bases, with 12 bases sitting between them. The CDR3 covers 16 residues. Germline V gene data show CDR1 as LNHDA and CDR2 as SQIVND (reference sequence). The CDR3: CASSIEPSPLTDTQYF. In DNA form, the CDR3 reads TGTGCCAGTAGTATAGAACCCAGCCCCCTCACAGATACGCAGTATTTT.

This chain's CDR3 is CSVDLSRGRRFF. DNA of the CDR3: TGCAGCGTTGATTTATCGAGGGGGCGGCGGTTCTTC. The chain is built from TRBV29-1 and TRBJ2-1; TRBD1 agrees at 7 bases. This CDR3 is built from 12 residues. Trimming at V came to 3 bases and at J to 15 bases, leaving 11 bases not matched to a gene. Germline V gene lookup returns CDR1 SQVTM and CDR2 ANQGSEA.

This rearrangement joins TRBV6-5 to TRBJ1-6; D not resolved. V was cut by 5 bases and J by 11 bases, with 10 bases left in between. The length of the CDR3 is 12 residues. The germline CDR1 and CDR2 sequences are MNHEY and SVGAGI. CDR3 nucleotides: TGTGCCAGCAGTCGGACGGAGGCACCCCTCCACTTT. It specifies CASSRTEAPLHF.

The rearrangement joins TRBV29-1 to TRBJ2-5; D is possibly TRBD2 (6 bases). Trimming removed 4 bases from V and 4 bases from J, with 10 bases in between. Germline V lookup: CDR1 SQVTM, CDR2 ANQGSEA. This CDR3 region has 12 residues. CDR3 DNA sequence: TGCAGCGTTGTACCAGCGGGAGAGACCCAGTACTTC. Protein: CSVVPAGETQYF.

The chain recombines TRBV27 with TRBJ2-3, with a possible D match to TRBD2 (6 bases). CDR3 length: 18 residues. Germline values: CDR1 MNHEY, CDR2 SMNVEV (reference sequence). Trimming removed 3 bases from V and 0 bases from J, with 19 bases in between. The CDR3 loop is CASSFRLGAHPSTDTQYF. DNA of the CDR3: TGTGCCAGCAGTTTCCGACTAGGGGCCCATCCTAGCACAGATACGCAGTATTTT.

The rearrangement joins TRBV2 to TRBJ1-6; D is unresolved. The germline V and J ends were trimmed by 5 bases and 7 bases, with 6 bases remaining between them. Germline CDR1 is SNHLY and CDR2 is FYNNEI. This CDR3 contains 12 residues. DNA of the CDR3: TGTGCCAGCAGTCTCGCGAATTCACCCCTCCACTTT. It specifies CASSLANSPLHF.

There are a few counts of this clone. The chain couples TRBV18 to TRBJ1-5; D might be TRBD1 (5 bases). CDR3 length: 14 amino acids. Germline values: CDR1 KGHSH, CDR2 LQKENI. Trimming cost V 4 bases and J 7 bases, with 14 bases left between them. Here the CDR3 reads CASSLTDMGQPQHF. The CDR3 DNA follows: TGTGCCAGCTCACTGACAGACATGGGGCAGCCCCAGCATTTT.

The chain couples TRBV10-2 to TRBJ1-2; D not resolved. This CDR3 is built from 13 residues. V was pared by 6 bases and J by 2 bases, with 10 bases between. CDR1 and CDR2 (germline): WSHSY, SAAADI. The DNA for the CDR3 is TGCGCCAGCAGCCTAGACGGGAACTATGGCTACACCTTC. Encoded protein: CASSLDGNYGYTF.

The chain joins TRBV6-5 to TRBJ2-2, with 8 bases identical to TRBD2. The trim removed 7 bases at V and 5 bases at J, leaving 9 bases unmatched. There are 15 residues in the CDR3. Per the germline V gene, CDR1 is MNHEY and CDR2 is SVGAGI. CDR3 sequence (DNA): TGTGCCAGCATTGGGCGGGAGGCGGGTACCGGGGAGCTGTTTTTT. Encoded protein: CASIGREAGTGELFF.

This chain joins TRBV28 and TRBJ2-7, with 7 bases fitting TRBD2. The germline V gene has CDR1 MDHEN and CDR2 SYDVKM. V lost 6 bases, J lost 0 bases, and 8 bases stayed unmatched. The CDR3 contains 15 residues. This CDR3 is CASRSLATSSYEQYF. DNA for the CDR3: TGTGCCAGCAGATCACTAGCGACTAGCTCCTACGAGCAGTACTTC.

The chain joins TRBV18 to TRBJ2-1; tentatively, D is TRBD2 (5 bases). V lost 2 bases and J 7 bases, leaving 15 bases between the germline ends. Germline V gene lookup returns CDR1 KGHSH and CDR2 LQKENI. There are 15 residues in the CDR3. CDR3 DNA: TGTGCCAGCTCACCATCCCTCGGGATTGGTAATGAGCAGTTCTTC. The encoded protein is CASSPSLGIGNEQFF.

DNA of the CDR3: TGTGCCAGCAGTGACCCCTATCACCCTGTCTCCTACGAGCAGTACTTC. It is translated as CASSDPYHPVSYEQYF. V usage is TRBV6-1 and J usage is TRBJ2-7; D not certain. Germline V gene lookup returns CDR1 MNHNS and CDR2 SASEGT. The CDR3 runs to 16 residues. Trimming cost V 3 bases and J 0 bases, with 15 bases left between them.

This chain links TRBV7-8 with TRBJ2-7; D unclear. Trimming took off 2 bases at V and 6 bases at J, with 14 bases between the two ends. This CDR3 comprises 14 residues. CDR1 is SGHVS and CDR2 is FQNEAQ in the germline V gene. The CDR3 is CASSLRSGTSEQYF. As DNA, the CDR3 is TGTGCCAGCAGCTTAAGGTCAGGAACCTCCGAGCAGTACTTC.

CDR3 amino acids: CASSLRSVDEQYF. The CDR3 nucleotides read TGTGCCAGCAGTTTAAGGTCGGTGGACGAGCAGTACTTC. V and J are TRBV27 and TRBJ2-7; D gene uncertain. Looked up from germline, CDR1 is MNHEY and CDR2 is SMNVEV (reference sequence). V was clipped by 2 bases and J by 5 bases, with 10 bases between them. The CDR3 is 13 amino acids.